This TCR beta chain was identified in a study of Ad26.COV2.S vaccination and SARS-CoV-2 variants (dated by TCRdb to about 2021). General notes on the study: Donors in the vaccine arm were drawn from COV1001, a multicentre, randomized, double-blind, placebo-controlled phase I-IIa trial testing Ad26.COV2.S in healthy adults. Dosing of Ad26.COV2.S was intramuscular, at either 5x10^10 or 1x10^11 viral particles, delivered as one shot or as two shots spaced 56 days apart. TCRbeta repertoire sequencing served as the tool for gauging how specific and how broad the SARS-CoV-2-reactive T cell receptors were following Ad26.COV2.S vaccination. A total of around 32 samples were included in the TCR-sequenced set, comprising 19 Ad26.COV2.S vaccine recipients, 5 placebo recipients and 8 SARS-CoV-2 convalescent individuals. Trial participants were randomized into five groups of five, in which low-dose or high-dose Ad26.COV2.S was given once or twice, or placebo was given on both occasions. Blinding of investigators to trial group allocation was maintained during experiments and outcome assessment.

The immunoSEQ Assay was the method used to sequence TCRbeta CDR3 regions. After extraction, genomic DNA underwent amplification by bias-controlled multiplex PCR, followed by high-throughput sequencing. From the authors' description of their analysis: Collapsing and filtering of sequences were performed to quantify the absolute abundance of each unique TCRbeta CDR3 region. T cell fraction was estimated by normalizing TCRbeta template counts to usable DNA, which was measured by amplifying reference genes present in all nucleated cells. Repertoire TCRs were annotated as SARS-CoV-2-specific by exact matching of V gene, CDR3 amino acid sequence and J gene to a known reactive TCR set. The reference SARS-CoV-2 TCR set came from MIRA and was filtered for enrichment in COVID-19-positive ImmuneCODE repertoires, removing public or cross-reactive TCRs. Based on the MIRA antigens, annotated TCRs were further analysed at the level of specific ORF or position within ORF. Breadth was defined as annotated unique rearrangements over total unique productive rearrangements; depth was the summed frequency of those rearrangements. TCR breadth was compared between groups using two-sided Wilcoxon rank-sum tests. TCRdb retrieved this table from immuneACCESS and kept in-frame rearrangements only. Not all clones are present; in checked studies, unresolved V genes account for under half, and no reason is known for the remainder. For V, J and clone size, that table is used; D and trimming come from the DNA. Counted in this sample were about 480,000 clones; 87% of them appeared once. Roughly 13% of the sample is held by the ten biggest clonotypes.

General conclusions and limits of the study: Ad26.COV2.S recipients had higher spike-specific TCR breadth than placebo recipients (P = 0.0014). Vaccine and placebo recipients had comparable non-spike TCR breadth, which fits with the vaccine containing only spike. After vaccination, substantial breadth of spike-specific CD8+ and CD4+ T cell responses was reported. The study was not powered for comparison of responses between vaccine doses or regimens. According to the authors, total T cell responses may have been underestimated by the TCR breadth and depth analyses.

According to the germline V gene (reference sequence), CDR1 reads SGHKS and CDR2 reads YYEKEE. There are 12 amino acids in the CDR3, from cysteine to phenylalanine inclusive. Only the CDR3 portion is preserved as DNA: 36 bases, with reading frame beginning at the first base. The junction carries 10 bases between V and J, which are trimmed by 2 bases and 10 bases respectively. Notes on this clone: Its antigen specificity is not known. Base qualities were left out, and no much larger clone turns up one base away.

The meaning of the sample's treatment or condition label: roughly 20 received Ad26.COV2.S at low or high dose, single or two shots; 5 received placebo; per-sample allocation not given. For vaccine and placebo recipients, repertoires were sequenced using samples collected on day 63 after the first injection. Between 29 July and 7 August 2020, Cohort 1b enrolled about 27 adults aged 18-55 years at one site in Boston, USA. Ad26.COV2.S consisted of a replication-incompetent adenovirus type 26 vector by which a prefusion-stabilized SARS-CoV-2 spike protein from the original Wuhan strain was expressed. The receptor was derived from a person aged 18 to 65 who received the Ad26.COV2.S COVID-19 vaccine or a placebo. This sample comprised peripheral blood, obtained in a trial of Ad26.COV2.S vaccine versus placebo. The rearranged chain carries TRBV5-5 and TRBJ2-1; no confident D gene assignment can be made. The CDR3 corresponds to CASSFWEYEQFF. In nucleotides, the sequence is TGTGCCAGCAGCTTCTGGGAATACGAGCAGTTCTTC.